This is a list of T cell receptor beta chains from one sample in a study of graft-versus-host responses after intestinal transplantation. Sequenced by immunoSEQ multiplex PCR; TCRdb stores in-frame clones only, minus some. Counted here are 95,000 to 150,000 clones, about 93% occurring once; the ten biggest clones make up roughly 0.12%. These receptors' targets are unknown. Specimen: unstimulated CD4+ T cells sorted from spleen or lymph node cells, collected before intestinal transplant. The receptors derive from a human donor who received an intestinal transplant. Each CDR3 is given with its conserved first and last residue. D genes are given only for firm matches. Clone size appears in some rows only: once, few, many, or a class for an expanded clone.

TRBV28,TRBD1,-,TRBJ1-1,TGTGCCAGCAGTCACCGACAGGGTGTCGCTTTTATAGAAGCTTTCTTT,CASSHRQGVAFIEAFF
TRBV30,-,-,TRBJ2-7,TGTGCCTGGAGCGGAGGGCCATTTAAGGGCGAGCAGTACTTC,CAWSGGPFKGEQYF
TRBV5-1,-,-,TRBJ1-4,TGCGCCAGCAGCCCCGGGGGCCGCGTTGAAAAACTGTTTTTT,CASSPGGRVEKLFF
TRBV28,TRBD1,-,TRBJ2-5,TGTGCGCATACTCAAGGGGACAGGGGAGAGACCCAGTACTTC,CAHTQGDRGETQYF
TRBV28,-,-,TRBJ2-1,TGTGCCAGCAGTGAATTCCTGGGCGTGAGGGGGTCCTACAATGAGCAGTTCTTC,CASSEFLGVRGSYNEQFF
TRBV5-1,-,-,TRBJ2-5,TGCGCCAGCAGCTTATCGGGGACGTTACAAGAGACCCAGTACTTC,CASSLSGTLQETQYF
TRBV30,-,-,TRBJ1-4,TGTGCCTGGAGTCAACAGCGGACAAAACTGTTTTTT,CAWSQQRTKLFF
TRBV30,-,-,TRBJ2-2,TGTGCCTGGAGACCCGCCCCCCTAGCGATCGGGGAGCTGTTTTTT,CAWRPAPLAIGELFF
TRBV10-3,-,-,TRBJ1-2,TGTGCCATCTCTGGTGCGGGGGGCGGCTATGGCTACACCTTC,CAISGAGGGYGYTF
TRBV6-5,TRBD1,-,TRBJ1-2,TGTGCCAGCAGTTCCCAGACAGGGAAAATATATGGCTACACCTTC,CASSSQTGKIYGYTF
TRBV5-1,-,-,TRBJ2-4,TGCGCCAGCAGCCTGGATTTCCAAAACATTCAGTACTTC,CASSLDFQNIQYF
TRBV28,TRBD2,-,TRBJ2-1,TGTGCCAGCAGTTATCGACTAGCCGGGTACAATGAGCAGTTCTTC,CASSYRLAGYNEQFF
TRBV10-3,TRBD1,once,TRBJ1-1,TGTGCCATCAGTGAGGGGACAGGGGGCACTGAAGCTTTCTTT,CAISEGTGGTEAFF
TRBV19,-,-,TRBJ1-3,TGTGCCAGTAGTATAAGACTGGATATCGACACCATATATTTT,CASSIRLDIDTIYF
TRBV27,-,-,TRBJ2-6,TGTGCCAGCAGTTATGACACCAACTCTGGGGCCAACGTCCTGACTTTC,CASSYDTNSGANVLTF
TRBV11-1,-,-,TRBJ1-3,TGTGCCAGCAGCGTGGACCCCTCTGGAAACACCATATATTTT,CASSVDPSGNTIYF
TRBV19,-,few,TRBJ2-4,TGTGCCGGACTAGGGGGCTCCAAAAACATTCAGTACTTC,CAGLGGSKNIQYF
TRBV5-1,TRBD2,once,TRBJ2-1,TGCGCCAGCAGCTTGTATAGTAGCGGGAGCAATGAGCAGTTCTTC,CASSLYSSGSNEQFF
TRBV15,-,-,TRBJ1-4,TGTGCCACCAGCAGAGATCTAGGTGCAACTAATGAAAAACTGTTTTTT,CATSRDLGATNEKLFF
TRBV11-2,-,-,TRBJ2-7,TGTGCCAGCAGCCTGGACCACCCGCGCGAGCAGTACTTC,CASSLDHPREQYF
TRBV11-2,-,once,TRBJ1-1,TGTGCCAGCAGCGCGGGGCGAGTAACTGAAGCTTTCTTT,CASSAGRVTEAFF
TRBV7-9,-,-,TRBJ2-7,TGTGCCAGCAGCTTTGGCTCGACCTACGAGCAGTACTTC,CASSFGSTYEQYF
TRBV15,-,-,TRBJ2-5,TGTGCCACCAGCAGGGACACAGGGTGGCAAGAGACCCAGTACTTC,CATSRDTGWQETQYF
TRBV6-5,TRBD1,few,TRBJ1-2,TGTGCCAGCAGACAACAGACAGGGCAAGGCTACACCTTC,CASRQQTGQGYTF
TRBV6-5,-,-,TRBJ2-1,TGTGCCAGCAGTTACTCGTACACAGCTGTCAATGAGCAGTTCTTC,CASSYSYTAVNEQFF
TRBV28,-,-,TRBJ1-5,TGTGCCAGCCATTTATCCTTCGGGCCCCAGCATTTT,CASHLSFGPQHF
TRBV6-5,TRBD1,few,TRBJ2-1,TGTGCCAGCAGCCAACAGGGGAATGAGCAGTTCTTC,CASSQQGNEQFF
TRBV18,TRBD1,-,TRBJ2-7,TGTGCCAGCTCACCCCGGGGACAGGGAACCTACGAGCAGTACTTC,CASSPRGQGTYEQYF
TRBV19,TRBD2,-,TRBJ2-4,TGTGCCAGTAGTACCTCCGGCGGGAGGGCCAAAAACATTCAGTACTTC,CASSTSGGRAKNIQYF
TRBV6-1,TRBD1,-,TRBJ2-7,TGTGCCAGCAGTCGACAGGGTGACACCTACGAGCAGTACTTC,CASSRQGDTYEQYF
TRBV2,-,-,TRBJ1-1,TGTGCCAGCACCCCCCGGGATTTCAACACTGAAGCTTTCTTT,CASTPRDFNTEAFF
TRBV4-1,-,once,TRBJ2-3,TGCGCCAGCAGCCAACTACCGGGACTTCAATCCGATACGCAGTATTTT,CASSQLPGLQSDTQYF
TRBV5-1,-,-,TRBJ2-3,TGCGCCAGCAGCTTAAGCCGGAGCACAGATACGCAGTATTTT,CASSLSRSTDTQYF
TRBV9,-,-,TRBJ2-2,TGTGCCAGCAGCGTAACCTTCCGGGAGCTGTTTTTT,CASSVTFRELFF
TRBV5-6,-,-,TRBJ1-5,TGTGCCAGCAGCGGTGCACCGGGACTTGGTCAGCCCCAGCATTTT,CASSGAPGLGQPQHF
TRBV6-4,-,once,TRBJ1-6,TGTGCCAGCAGTGACCCAGGCGAGTACGTTAGCTCCTATAATTCACCCCTCCACTTT,CASSDPGEYVSSYNSPLHF
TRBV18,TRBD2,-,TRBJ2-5,TGTGCCAGCTCCCAAGAGACTAGCGGGAGGGCCGTCGAGACCCAGTACTTC,CASSQETSGRAVETQYF
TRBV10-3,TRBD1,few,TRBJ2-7,TGTGCCACCGCATCGACAGGGCAAGAGCAGTACTTC,CATASTGQEQYF
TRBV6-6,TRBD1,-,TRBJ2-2,TGTGCCAGCCGAACAGGGGCGAACACCGGGGAGCTGTTTTTT,CASRTGANTGELFF
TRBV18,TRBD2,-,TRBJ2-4,TGTGCCAGCTCACCCCTGAGTTTGGTAGCGGGAGGGTTCGAAAACATTCAGTACTTC,CASSPLSLVAGGFENIQYF
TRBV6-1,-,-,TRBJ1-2,TGTGCCAGCAGTGAAGCGTTGGGTCGAGTCTATGGCTACACCTTC,CASSEALGRVYGYTF
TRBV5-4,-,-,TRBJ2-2,TGTGCCGGAGGGTCTACGAACACCGGGGAGCTGTTTTTT,CAGGSTNTGELFF
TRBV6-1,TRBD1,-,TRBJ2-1,TGTGCCAGCAGAACCGGGACAGGGGGAAGTGAGCAGTTCTTC,CASRTGTGGSEQFF
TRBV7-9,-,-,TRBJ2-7,TGTGCCAGCAGCCCGCAAGACGGGGGCCACGAGCAGTACTTC,CASSPQDGGHEQYF
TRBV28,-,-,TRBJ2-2,TGTGCCAGCCAGCGGAGTACCGGGGAGCTGTTTTTT,CASQRSTGELFF
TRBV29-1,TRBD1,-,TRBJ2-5,TGCAGCGTTGTTAGGACAGGGGAGACCCAGTACTTC,CSVVRTGETQYF
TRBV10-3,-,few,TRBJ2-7,TGTGCCATCAGGGGACCTTCGAACTACGAGCAGTACTTC,CAIRGPSNYEQYF
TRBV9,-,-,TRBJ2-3,TGTGCCAGCAGCACCCGTGGGCGTCGCACAGATACGCAGTATTTT,CASSTRGRRTDTQYF
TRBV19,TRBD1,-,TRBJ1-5,TGTGCCAGTAGTTCCGGGACAGGACTTACTAGCAATCAGCCCCAGCATTTT,CASSSGTGLTSNQPQHF
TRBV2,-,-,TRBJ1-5,TGTGCCAGCAGCGTATATTATAGCAATCAGCCCCAGCATTTT,CASSVYYSNQPQHF
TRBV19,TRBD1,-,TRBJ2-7,TGTGCCAGTAGCCCGGGACAGAATTCCTACGAGCAGTACTTC,CASSPGQNSYEQYF
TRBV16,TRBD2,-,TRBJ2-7,TGTGCCAGCAGCCAGTACAGACCGGGACTAGCGGGAGGGCCATCCTACGAGCAGTACTTC,CASSQYRPGLAGGPSYEQYF
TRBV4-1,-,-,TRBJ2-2,TGCGCCAGCAGCCGAGGACAGAACACCGGGGAGCTGTTTTTT,CASSRGQNTGELFF
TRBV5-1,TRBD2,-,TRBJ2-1,TGCGCCTCCCAGGGACTAGCGGGAGGCAATGAGCAGTTCTTC,CASQGLAGGNEQFF
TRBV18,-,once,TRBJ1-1,TGTGCCAGCTCCCGGGGGAGGGAGAACACTGAAGCTTTCTTT,CASSRGRENTEAFF
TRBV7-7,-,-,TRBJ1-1,TGTGCTAGCAGCGCGGACAGATCCACTGAAGCTTTCTTT,CASSADRSTEAFF
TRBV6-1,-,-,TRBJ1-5,TGTGCCAGCAGTGAATTAGGGAATCAGCCCCAGCATTTT,CASSELGNQPQHF
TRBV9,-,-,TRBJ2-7,TGTGCCAGCAGCGTAGGGGTGGGGGCGATGAGTGAGCAGTACTTC,CASSVGVGAMSEQYF
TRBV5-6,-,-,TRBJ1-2,TGTGCCAGCAGCTTGGACAGAGCCTATGGCTACACCTTC,CASSLDRAYGYTF
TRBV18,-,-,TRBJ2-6,TGTGCCAGCTCGCCGACAGAGGCGAACGTCCTGACTTTC,CASSPTEANVLTF